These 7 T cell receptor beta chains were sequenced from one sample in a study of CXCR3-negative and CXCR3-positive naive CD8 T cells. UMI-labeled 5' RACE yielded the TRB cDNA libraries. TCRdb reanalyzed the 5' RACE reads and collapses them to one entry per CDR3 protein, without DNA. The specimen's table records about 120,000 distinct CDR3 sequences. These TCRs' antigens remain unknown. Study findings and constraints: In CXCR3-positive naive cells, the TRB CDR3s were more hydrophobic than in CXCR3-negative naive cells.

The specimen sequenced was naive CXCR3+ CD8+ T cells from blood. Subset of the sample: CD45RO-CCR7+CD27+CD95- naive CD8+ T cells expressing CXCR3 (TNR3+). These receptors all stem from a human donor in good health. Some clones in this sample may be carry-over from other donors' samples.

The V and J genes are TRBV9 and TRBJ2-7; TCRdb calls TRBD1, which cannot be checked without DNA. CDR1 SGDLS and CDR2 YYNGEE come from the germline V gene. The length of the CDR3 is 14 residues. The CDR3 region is CASGPGQGSYEQYF.

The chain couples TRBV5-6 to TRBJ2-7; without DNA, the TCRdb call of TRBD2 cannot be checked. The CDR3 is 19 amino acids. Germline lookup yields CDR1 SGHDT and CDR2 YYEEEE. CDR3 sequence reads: CASSLRVVRGSGRWYEQYF.

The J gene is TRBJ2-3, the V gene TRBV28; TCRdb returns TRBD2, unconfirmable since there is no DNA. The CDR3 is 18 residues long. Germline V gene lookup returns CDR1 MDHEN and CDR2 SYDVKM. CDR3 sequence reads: CASRVGLAGGPGTDTQYF.

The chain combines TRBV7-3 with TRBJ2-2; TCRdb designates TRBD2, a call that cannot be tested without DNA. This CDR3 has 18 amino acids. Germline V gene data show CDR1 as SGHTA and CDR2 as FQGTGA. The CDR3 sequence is CASSLTPSGLANTGELFF.

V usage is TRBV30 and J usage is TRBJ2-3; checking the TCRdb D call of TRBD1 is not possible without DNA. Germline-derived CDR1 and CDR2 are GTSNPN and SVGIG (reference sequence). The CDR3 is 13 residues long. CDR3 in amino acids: CACPGFRKDTQYF.

This CDR3 reads CASRAGTPRKDEQFF. V usage is TRBV28 and J usage is TRBJ2-1; TCRdb designates TRBD1, a call that cannot be tested without DNA. Germline assignment: CDR1 MDHEN and CDR2 SYDVKM. CDR3 size: 15 residues.

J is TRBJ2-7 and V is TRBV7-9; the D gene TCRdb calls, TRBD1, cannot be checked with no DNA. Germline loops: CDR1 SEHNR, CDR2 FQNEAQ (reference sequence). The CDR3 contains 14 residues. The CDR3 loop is CASTTPGQGFEQYF.